Listed here are 8 T cell receptor beta chains from one sample, sequenced in a study of blood T cell repertoires in COVID-19. The assay was immunoSEQ multiplex PCR, and TCRdb's table has in-frame clones only and misses some. The sample yields 250,000 to 300,000 clones, approximately 88% seen once. Sequenced sample: peripheral blood. The source of these receptors is a woman in her 70s with COVID-19, enrolled during active disease.

This clone was seen only once. V and J are TRBV19 and TRBJ2-3; D is possibly TRBD2 (6 bases). V was pared by 4 bases and J by 8 bases, with 7 bases between. Germline CDR1 reads LNHDA; CDR2 reads SQIVND (reference sequence). There are 11 residues in the CDR3. The DNA of the CDR3 is TGTGCCAGTAGTACAGCGGGTACGCAGTATTTT. It translates to CASSTAGTQYF.

J is TRBJ1-2 and V is TRBV30; 8 bases agree with TRBD1. Trimming cost V 7 bases and J 4 bases; bases outside gene matches: 5. The V gene's germline CDR1 is GTSNPN and CDR2 SVGIG (reference sequence). This CDR3 contains 12 residues. CDR3 DNA sequence: TGTGCCTCCGGACAGGGCGGCTATGGCTACACCTTC. This codes for CASGQGGYGYTF.

The chain carries TRBV27 and TRBJ2-1, with no clear D. There are 16 residues in the CDR3. Trimming took off 1 base at V and 5 bases at J, with 15 bases between the two ends. CDR1 is MNHEY, CDR2 SMNVEV, per germline (reference sequence). CDR3 loop: CASSLFPPPPDNEQFF. CDR3 nucleotides: TGTGCCAGCAGTTTATTTCCCCCTCCCCCGGACAATGAGCAGTTCTTC.

The chain couples TRBV5-1 to TRBJ2-7, with TRBD2 as a possible D gene (7 bases). Trimming pared 0 bases from V and 2 bases from J, leaving 15 bases between. The CDR3 is made up of 16 amino acids. From germline, CDR1 is SGHRS and CDR2 YFSETQ. The CDR3 sequence is CASSLEGGGQPYEQYF. CDR3 nucleotide sequence: TGCGCCAGCAGCTTGGAAGGGGGGGGACAACCCTACGAGCAGTACTTC.

The V and J genes are TRBV28 and TRBJ2-3, with TRBD1 matching 8 bases. The junction had 14 bases not matched to a gene; V was cut back by 5 bases and J by 7 bases. Germline assignment: CDR1 MDHEN and CDR2 SYDVKM. The CDR3 sequence is 16 residues long. The CDR3 DNA reads TGTGCCAGCAGTCCCCAGACAGGGGAGCGTCTCAATACGCAGTATTTT. Translated: CASSPQTGERLNTQYF. The whole variable domain, filled in from reference TRBV28 and TRBJ2-3, reads DVKVTQSSRYLVKRTGEKVFLECVQDMDHENMFWYRQDPGLGLRLIYFSYDVKMKEKGDIPEGYSVSREKKERFSLILESASTNQTSMYLCASSPQTGERLNTQYFGPGTRLTVL.

The CDR3 spells CASTRGGTGGDQPQHF. The DNA of the CDR3 is TGTGCCAGTACCCGAGGAGGCACAGGGGGCGATCAGCCCCAGCATTTT. J is TRBJ1-5 and V is TRBV19; 9 bases map to TRBD1. This CDR3 is 16 amino acids long. Germline-derived CDR1 and CDR2 are LNHDA and SQIVND (reference sequence). The ends lost 7 bases at V and 5 bases at J; junction bases unmatched: 12. The whole variable domain, remainder taken from reference TRBV19 and TRBJ1-5, is DGGITQSPKYLFRKEGQNVTLSCEQNLNHDAMYWYRQDPGQGLRLIYYSQIVNDFQKGDIAEGYSVSREKKESFPLTVTSAQKNPTAFYLCASTRGGTGGDQPQHFGDGTRLSIL.

The chain links TRBV7-3 to TRBJ2-3, with 9 positions matching TRBD2. Unmatched junction bases numbered 6, after V lost 5 bases and J lost 3 bases. Germline-derived CDR1 and CDR2 are SGHTA and FQGTGA. The CDR3 has 15 residues. The CDR3 coding sequence is TGTGCCAGCAGCGTTGGACTAGCGCATACAGATACGCAGTATTTT. Translating it yields CASSVGLAHTDTQYF.

This chain uses TRBV18 with TRBJ2-3; TRBD2 is a possible D gene (5 bases). The CDR3 is 17 residues long. Trimming removed 5 bases from V and 0 bases from J, with 18 bases in between. In germline, CDR1 is KGHSH, CDR2 LQKENI. In DNA form, the CDR3 reads TGTGCCAGCTCAGAATCAGCGGTCCTAACTAGCACAGATACGCAGTATTTT. This translates into CASSESAVLTSTDTQYF.